The clone carrying this TCR beta chain has a handful of counts. This record comes from a study of blood T cell repertoires in COVID-19. The data were produced by immunoSEQ multiplex PCR, yet TCRdb's version contains in-frame clones alone and is incomplete. This sample has over 150,000 clones, with approximately 85% found just once. The source of this sequence is a woman aged 55-70 years with COVID-19, enrolled during active disease. The sequencing input was peripheral blood.

In nucleotides, the CDR3 is TGTGCCAGCAGAGAGCGGACGGAACCTAATTCACCCCTCCACTTT. Amino acid sequence: CASRERTEPNSPLHF. J is TRBJ1-6 and V is TRBV9; D remains ambiguous. CDR1 is SGDLS and CDR2 is YYNGEE in the germline V gene. V lost 5 bases and J 6 bases, leaving 15 bases between the germline ends. CDR3 length: 15 amino acids.